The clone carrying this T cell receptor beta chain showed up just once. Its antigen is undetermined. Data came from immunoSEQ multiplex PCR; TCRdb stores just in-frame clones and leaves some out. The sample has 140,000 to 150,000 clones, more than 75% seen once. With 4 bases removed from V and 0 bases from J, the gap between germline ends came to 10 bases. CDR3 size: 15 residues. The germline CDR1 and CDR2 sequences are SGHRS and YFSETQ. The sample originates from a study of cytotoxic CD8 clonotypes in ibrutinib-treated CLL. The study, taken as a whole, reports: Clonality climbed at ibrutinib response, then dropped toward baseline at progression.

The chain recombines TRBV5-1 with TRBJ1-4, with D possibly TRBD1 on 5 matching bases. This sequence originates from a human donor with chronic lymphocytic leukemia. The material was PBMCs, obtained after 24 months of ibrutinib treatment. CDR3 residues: CASSNQGATNEKLFF. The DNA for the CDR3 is TGCGCCAGCAGCAACCAAGGGGCAACTAATGAAAAACTGTTTTTT.